Listed here are 20 T cell receptor beta chains from one sample, sequenced in a study of T cells expressing NK-cell markers. TCRdb processed the 5' RACE reads again and assigns one entry to each CDR3 protein, with no DNA. The table for this sample gives around 180,000 distinct CDR3 sequences. Specimen: blood T cells: a sorted CD56 or NKG2C T cell subset, CD4+ or CD8+ T cells, or bulk PBMC T cells (not recorded which). The receptors derive from a man aged 18 to 70 in good health.

The V gene is TRBV2, the J gene TRBJ2-7; TCRdb gives TRBD1 as the D gene, but with no DNA this cannot be confirmed. Germline V lookup: CDR1 SNHLY, CDR2 FYNNEI. This CDR3 region has 15 residues. The CDR3 spells CASSAPNDGTYEQYF.

This chain uses TRBV19 with TRBJ1-6. The germline V gene has CDR1 LNHDA and CDR2 SQIVND (reference sequence). The CDR3 consists of 15 residues. CDR3 sequence: CASSIGGIVYSPLHF.

The chain joins TRBV27 to TRBJ1-5. The CDR3 contains 15 residues. In germline, CDR1 is MNHEY, CDR2 SMNVEV (reference sequence). CDR3 protein: CASSYAAGSNQPQHF.

The rearrangement uses TRBV4-1 and TRBJ1-2; TCRdb's assignment of TRBD1 cannot be checked, as there is no DNA. The CDR3 sequence is 15 residues long. The germline CDR1 and CDR2 sequences are MGHRA and YSYEKL. CDR3 protein: CASSRGQGADYGYTF.

This rearrangement joins TRBV15 to TRBJ2-3; TCRdb picks TRBD1, but there is no DNA to check that call. The V gene's germline CDR1 is LNHNV and CDR2 YYDKDF (reference sequence). The CDR3 contains 14 residues. CDR3: CATQRGSNTDTQYF.

The chain couples TRBV14 to TRBJ2-2; TCRdb indicates TRBD1, and absent DNA this call remains unverified. The CDR3 has 18 amino acids. Germline loops: CDR1 SGHDN, CDR2 FVKESK. The CDR3: CASSQIKPLDRNTGELFF. Looking up the rest from reference TRBV14 and TRBJ2-2 gives the full variable domain: EAGVTQFPSHSVIEKGQTVTLRCDPISGHDNLYWYRRVMGKEIKFLLHFVKESKQDESGMPNNRFLAERTGGTYSTLKVQPAELEDSGVYFCASSQIKPLDRNTGELFFGEGSRLTVL.

The V call is TRBV20-1, the J call TRBJ2-2; there is no DNA to check the TCRdb D call of TRBD1. The CDR3 is made up of 16 amino acids. Germline V CDR1 and CDR2: DFQATT, SNEGSKA (reference sequence). The chain's CDR3 is CSARDQGGGDTGELFF.

This chain joins TRBV11-1 and TRBJ2-5; as DNA is missing, the TRBD1 call by TCRdb cannot be tested. This CDR3 spans 19 amino acids. Germline assignment: CDR1 SGHAT and CDR2 FQDESV (reference sequence). The chain's CDR3 is CASTLPDTATGRSRETQYF.

This rearrangement joins TRBV5-4 to TRBJ2-3; TCRdb's D call, TRBD1, is unchecked because there is no DNA. Germline CDR1 and CDR2: SGHNT and YYREEE (reference sequence). CDR3 length: 14 amino acids. This chain's CDR3 is CASRYRGYLDTQYF.

The chain links TRBV12-3 or TRBV12-4 to TRBJ1-1. This CDR3 is built from 15 residues. CDR3 loop: CASSPQLFDAPEAFF.

V is TRBV14 and J is TRBJ2-7; TCRdb lists TRBD1, though no DNA is available to test this call. The V gene's germline CDR1 is SGHDN and CDR2 FVKESK. The CDR3 runs to 20 residues. The CDR3 spells CASSHSWSGTGASEWNEQYF.

The V gene is TRBV19, the J gene TRBJ1-2; TCRdb indicates TRBD1, and absent DNA this call remains unverified. CDR1 and CDR2 from the germline V gene are LNHDA and SQIVND (reference sequence). This CDR3 region has 16 residues. CDR3 amino acids: CASSPTGQGAIDGYTF.

The genes are TRBV27 and TRBJ2-7. The CDR3 spans 14 residues. The V gene's germline CDR1 is MNHEY and CDR2 SMNVEV (reference sequence). This CDR3 is CASSYLGRHDEQYF.

V usage is TRBV4-2 and J usage is TRBJ2-2. This CDR3 is 17 amino acids long. Germline V gene lookup returns CDR1 LGHNA and CDR2 YNFKEQ. The CDR3 is CASSQVLLRANTGELFF.

The V call is TRBV9, the J call TRBJ1-3; TCRdb picks TRBD1, but there is no DNA to check that call. Germline V gene data show CDR1 as SGDLS and CDR2 as YYNGEE. This CDR3 comprises 12 residues. The CDR3 sequence is CASSAGLDTIYF. The full variable domain, in which reference TRBV9 and TRBJ1-3 provide the parts outside the CDR3, is DSGVTQTPKHLITATGQRVTLRCSPRSGDLSVYWYQQSLDQGLQFLIQYYNGEERAKGNILERFSAQQFPDLHSELNLSSLELGDSALYFCASSAGLDTIYFGEGSWLTVV.

The chain carries TRBV2 and TRBJ1-2. The CDR3 loop spans 15 amino acids. CDR1 and CDR2 from the germline V gene are SNHLY and FYNNEI. CDR3 amino acids: CASSEWAETNYGYTF.

The CDR3 is CASSAGRGGTDTQYF. The chain combines TRBV6-4 with TRBJ2-3. Germline V gives CDR1 MRHNA, CDR2 SNTAGT. CDR3 length: 15 amino acids.

V is TRBV28 and J is TRBJ1-2; TCRdb indicates TRBD1, and absent DNA this call remains unverified. Looked up from germline, CDR1 is MDHEN and CDR2 is SYDVKM. The CDR3 extends over 14 amino acids. CDR3 sequence: CASSPRARVDGYTF.

The gene calls are TRBV7-9 and TRBJ2-1; TCRdb's D gene call, TRBD1, goes unchecked for lack of DNA. CDR3 length: 16 residues. Germline assignment: CDR1 SEHNR and CDR2 FQNEAQ (reference sequence). CDR3 residues: CASSISGGATPYEQFF.

V is TRBV19 and J is TRBJ1-5; without DNA, the TCRdb call of TRBD1 cannot be checked. CDR1 and CDR2 (germline): LNHDA, SQIVND (reference sequence). The CDR3 has 20 amino acids. The CDR3 is CASSILAGTGGDLSNQPQHF.